This TCR beta chain was recovered during a study of cytomegalovirus exposure and HLA in healthy donors. Vbeta (60) and Jbeta (13) primers were used in the PCR. Measured with immunoSEQ multiplex PCR; TCRdb has only the in-frame clones, and not every one. The sample records 100,000 to 120,000 clones, over 60% being singletons. As concerns this clone: Its antigen remains unknown.

Regarding the study as a whole: HLA allele associations emerged for roughly 17,000 TCR beta sequences in a later analysis, at 0.05 false discovery rate.

The sample taken for sequencing was PBMCs. This receptor was obtained from a woman aged 55-69 years in good health and CMV-seropositive.

CDR3 bases: TGTGCCAGCAGCCGAGTTTTTTCTGGGGCCAACGTCCTGACTTTC. Its translation: CASSRVFSGANVLTF. The V call is TRBV7-2, the J call TRBJ2-6; D gene uncertain. Deletions cut 5 bases from V and 1 base from J, with 9 bases between. The germline CDR1 and CDR2 sequences are SGHTA and FQGNSA. CDR3 length: 15 residues.